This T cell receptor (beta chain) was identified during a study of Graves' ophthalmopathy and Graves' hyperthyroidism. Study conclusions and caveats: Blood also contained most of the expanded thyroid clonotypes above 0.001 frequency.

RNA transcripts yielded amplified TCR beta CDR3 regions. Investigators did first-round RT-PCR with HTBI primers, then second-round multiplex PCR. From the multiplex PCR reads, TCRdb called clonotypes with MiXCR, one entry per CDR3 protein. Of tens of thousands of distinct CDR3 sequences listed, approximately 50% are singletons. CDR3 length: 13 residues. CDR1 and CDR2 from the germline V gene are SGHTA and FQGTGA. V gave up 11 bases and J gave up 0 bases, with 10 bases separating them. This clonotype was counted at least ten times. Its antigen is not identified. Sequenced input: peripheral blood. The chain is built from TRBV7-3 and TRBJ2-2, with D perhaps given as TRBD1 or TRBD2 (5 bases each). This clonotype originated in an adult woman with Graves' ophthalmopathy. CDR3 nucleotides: TGTGCCTCCGGGACGCCGAACACCGGGGAGCTGTTTTTT. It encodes CASGTPNTGELFF.